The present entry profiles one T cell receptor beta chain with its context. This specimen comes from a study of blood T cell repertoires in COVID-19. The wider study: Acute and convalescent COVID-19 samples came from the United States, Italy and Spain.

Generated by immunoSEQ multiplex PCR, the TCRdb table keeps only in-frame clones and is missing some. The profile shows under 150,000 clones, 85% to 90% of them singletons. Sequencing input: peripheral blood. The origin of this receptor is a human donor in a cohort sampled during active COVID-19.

For the CDR3, the DNA is TGTGCCAGCTCACCTGGGACAGAGAATGAAAAACTGTTTTTT. Encoded protein: CASSPGTENEKLFF. The chain combines TRBV18 with TRBJ1-4, with 7 bases aligning to TRBD1. CDR1 is KGHSH, CDR2 LQKENI, per germline. V was pared by 3 bases and J by 5 bases, with 3 bases of the junction left unmatched. The CDR3 is 14 residues long. Full variable domain (rest looked up from reference TRBV18 and TRBJ1-4): NAGVMQNPRHLVRRRGQEARLRCSPMKGHSHVYWYRQLPEEGLKFMVYLQKENIIDESGMPKERFSAEFPKEGPSILRIQQVVRGDSAAYFCASSPGTENEKLFFGSGTQLSVL.